This T cell receptor (beta chain) stems from a study of blood T cell repertoires in COVID-19. Study overall: Acute and convalescent COVID-19 specimens originated in the United States, Italy and Spain. Sample material is recorded as cDNA or gDNA derived from T cells, B-cell-depleted T cells, or PBMCs.

This clone was seen just once. Germline values: CDR1 SGHDT, CDR2 YYEEEE. The ends were cut back, 0 bases at V and 3 bases at J, with 12 bases in the middle. The CDR3 loop spans 15 amino acids. As originally analysed: Scientists estimated how many nucleated cells there were by amplifying reference gene primers. Profiling relied on immunoSEQ multiplex PCR, and the TCRdb table lists in-frame clones only, not all of them. V, J and clone size are taken as reported in that table, and D and trimming were inferred from the DNA itself. The table lists roughly 170,000 clones, 85% to 90% of them singletons. The sequence came from a man in his 70s with active or convalescent COVID-19. The gene calls are TRBV5-6 and TRBJ1-2, with D possibly TRBD1 on 5 matching bases. The sequenced sample consisted of peripheral blood. The CDR3 here is CASSLGAGQDYGYTF. The CDR3 DNA reads as TGTGCCAGCAGCTTGGGGGCAGGGCAGGACTATGGCTACACCTTC.